A selection of T cell receptor beta chains follows, all from one sample in a study of blood T cell repertoires in COVID-19. Clones were read by immunoSEQ multiplex PCR, and TCRdb kept only the in-frame ones, dropping some. In the table there are approximately 180,000 clones, 80% to 90% of which are singletons. The specimen was PBMCs or T cells enriched from blood (not recorded which). Receptor source: a woman between 40 and 50 years old with acute COVID-19. CDR3s include the opening cysteine and the closing phenylalanine or tryptophan. A D gene is named only where the DNA matches it firmly. The listing skips clone size in some rows; elsewhere it reads once, few, many or a size class.

-	-	17	TRBJ2-1	TRBV21-1	CASSNRLAGGSYNEQFF	TGTGCCAGCAGCAACAGACTAGCGGGAGGGTCCTACAATGAGCAGTTCTTC
-	TRBD2	16	TRBJ2-1	TRBV3-1/TRBV3-2	CASSQDPSGRHNEQFF	TGTGCCAGCAGCCAAGATCCTAGCGGGAGACACAATGAGCAGTTCTTC
-	TRBD2	15	TRBJ2-7	TRBV7-8	CASSSILGLADEQYF	TGTGCCAGCAGTTCTATTCTTGGACTAGCGGACGAGCAGTACTTC
-	TRBD1	12	TRBJ1-1	TRBV29-1	CSVEQGTPEAFF	TGCAGCGTGGAACAGGGGACGCCTGAAGCTTTCTTT
-	-	14	TRBJ2-7	TRBV19	CASSSGSVGDEQYF	TGTGCCAGTAGTAGTGGCTCTGTGGGAGACGAGCAGTACTTC
-	TRBD1	14	TRBJ2-5	TRBV4-1	CASSRRQGGETQYF	TGCGCCAGCAGCCGCAGACAGGGTGGGGAGACCCAGTACTTC
-	TRBD1	16	TRBJ1-2	TRBV5-6	CASSLVDRGTFYGYTF	TGTGCCAGCAGCTTGGTCGACAGGGGCACATTCTATGGCTACACCTTC
-	-	15	TRBJ2-3	TRBV28	CASSSPGRGTDTQYF	TGTGCCAGCAGTTCCCCGGGGCGGGGAACAGATACGCAGTATTTT
-	-	14	TRBJ1-1	TRBV6-5	CASAARIGVTEAFF	TGTGCCAGCGCGGCGAGAATTGGCGTGACTGAAGCTTTCTTT
-	TRBD2	17	TRBJ2-2	TRBV5-1	CASSLEGLADPTGELFF	TGCGCCAGCAGCTTGGAGGGACTAGCGGACCCCACCGGGGAGCTGTTTTTT
-	TRBD2	13	TRBJ2-3	TRBV6-5	CARGGPGPDTQYF	TGTGCCAGGGGAGGGCCAGGTCCAGATACGCAGTATTTT
-	TRBD1	14	TRBJ1-1	TRBV2	CASSSQGAGTEAFF	TGTGCCAGCAGTTCACAGGGGGCGGGCACTGAAGCTTTCTTT
-	-	14	TRBJ2-7	TRBV7-3	CASSLSSSGSEQYF	TGTGCCAGCAGCTTAAGTAGTTCCGGGAGCGAGCAGTACTTC
medium-sized	TRBD1	15	TRBJ2-1	TRBV4-2	CASSQAGQGNDEQFF	TGTGCCAGCAGCCAAGCGGGACAGGGCAACGATGAGCAGTTCTTC
-	-	16	TRBJ2-4	TRBV6-2/TRBV6-3	CASSYSDSLAKNIQYF	TGTGCCAGCAGTTACTCGGACAGCCTAGCCAAAAACATTCAGTACTTC
-	-	10	TRBJ2-1	TRBV20-1	CSALDNEQFF	TGCAGTGCTCTAGACAATGAGCAGTTCTTC
-	TRBD1	15	TRBJ2-7	TRBV12-5	CASGNRDRDSYEQYF	TGTGCTAGTGGCAACCGGGACAGGGACTCCTACGAGCAGTACTTC
-	TRBD1	16	TRBJ2-1	TRBV3-1/TRBV3-2	CASSQVSGTGNNEQFF	TGTGCCAGCAGCCAGGTCTCCGGGACAGGGAACAATGAGCAGTTCTTC
-	-	14	TRBJ2-5	TRBV7-2	CASSSRGHQETQYF	TGTGCCAGCAGTTCGCGGGGACACCAAGAGACCCAGTACTTC
-	TRBD1	14	TRBJ2-7	TRBV6-2/TRBV6-3	CASTPGTGPYEQYF	TGTGCCAGCACCCCCGGGACAGGGCCCTACGAGCAGTACTTC
-	TRBD1	14	TRBJ1-1	TRBV2	CASSSGGSDTEAFF	TGTGCCAGCAGCTCAGGGGGTAGTGACACTGAAGCTTTCTTT
-	-	17	TRBJ2-7	TRBV6-1	CASSGSTEGHHLYEQYF	TGTGCCAGCAGTGGCTCTACCGAGGGACATCATTTGTACGAGCAGTACTTC
-	-	15	TRBJ2-3	TRBV27	CASSYQAGATDTQYF	TGTGCCAGCAGTTACCAGGCGGGGGCCACAGATACGCAGTATTTT
-	-	13	TRBJ1-2	TRBV3-1/TRBV3-2	CASSQTGGGGYTF	TGTGCCAGCAGCCAAACAGGCGGCGGTGGCTACACCTTC
-	-	15	TRBJ2-3	TRBV3-1/TRBV3-2	CASSPRGARTDTQYF	TGTGCCAGCAGCCCACGGGGGGCACGCACAGATACGCAGTATTTT
-	TRBD1	15	TRBJ2-2	TRBV19	CASSTGTGGAGELFF	TGTGCCAGTAGTACCGGGACAGGGGGGGCCGGGGAGCTGTTTTTT
-	-	15	TRBJ2-7	TRBV28	CASSSRWAGIGEQYF	TGTGCCAGCAGTTCAAGATGGGCGGGGATTGGCGAGCAGTACTTC
-	-	13	TRBJ2-1	TRBV11-2	CASSTLALGEQFF	TGTGCCAGCAGCACTCTAGCGTTAGGTGAGCAGTTCTTC
-	-	13	TRBJ2-7	TRBV12-3/TRBV12-4	CASSPGRAYEQYF	TGTGCCAGCAGTCCCGGTCGCGCCTACGAGCAGTACTTC
-	-	17	TRBJ2-3	TRBV21-1	CASSKARGLINTDTQYF	TGTGCCAGCAGCAAGGCCAGGGGACTAATAAACACAGATACGCAGTATTTT
-	TRBD1	14	TRBJ2-1	TRBV27	CASSLQGARNEQFF	TGTGCCAGCAGTTTACAGGGGGCGCGCAATGAGCAGTTCTTC
-	TRBD1	15	TRBJ1-4	TRBV5-1	CASSLSGTGEEKLFF	TGCGCCAGCAGCTTGTCTGGGACAGGGGAAGAAAAACTGTTTTTT
-	TRBD1	14	TRBJ1-2	TRBV7-2	CASSLGDRGLGYTF	TGTGCCAGCAGCTTAGGGGACAGGGGGTTAGGCTACACCTTC
-	-	15	TRBJ2-2	TRBV5-1	CASSLALSNTGELFF	TGCGCCAGCAGCTTGGCATTGAGTAACACCGGGGAGCTGTTTTTT
-	TRBD2	19	TRBJ2-6	TRBV7-9	CASSLATGTSGAGANVLTF	TGTGCCAGCAGCTTAGCAACCGGGACTAGCGGGGCTGGGGCCAACGTCCTGACTTTC
-	-	15	TRBJ1-6	TRBV7-2	CASSLGQHNNSPLHF	TGTGCCAGCAGCTTAGGACAGCATAATAATTCACCCCTCCACTTT
-	-	11	TRBJ1-2	TRBV7-8	CASSSGDGYTF	TGTGCCAGCAGCTCAGGGGACGGCTACACCTTC
-	TRBD1	14	TRBJ2-7	TRBV25-1	CASSETGVLYEQYF	TGTGCCAGCAGTGAAACAGGGGTCCTGTACGAGCAGTACTTC
-	-	12	TRBJ2-7	TRBV5-1	CASSSQGYEQYF	TGCGCCAGCAGCTCTCAGGGATACGAGCAGTACTTC
-	-	15	TRBJ2-7	TRBV30	CAWTRSRFYPYEQYF	TGTGCCTGGACTCGTAGTCGGTTCTACCCCTACGAGCAGTACTTC
-	TRBD1	17	TRBJ2-2	TRBV4-2	CASSQEGRGMGTGELFF	TGTGCCAGCAGCCAAGAAGGCAGGGGGATGGGGACCGGGGAGCTGTTTTTT
-	TRBD1	14	TRBJ2-1	TRBV24-1	CATSDTGTVNEQFF	TGTGCCACCAGTGATACTGGGACAGTTAATGAGCAGTTCTTC
-	TRBD2	17	TRBJ2-5	TRBV4-3	CASSQDSPSGLQETQYF	TGCGCCAGCAGCCAAGATTCGCCTAGCGGGCTTCAAGAGACCCAGTACTTC
-	-	17	TRBJ1-5	TRBV28	CASSFATGPYSNQPQHF	TGTGCCAGCAGTTTCGCGACAGGCCCTTATAGCAATCAGCCCCAGCATTTT
-	-	15	TRBJ2-5	TRBV7-9	CASSFGRTVQETQYF	TGTGCCAGCAGCTTTGGCCGGACTGTCCAAGAGACCCAGTACTTC
-	TRBD2	17	TRBJ2-3	TRBV4-2	CASSQDIAGGPLDTQYF	TGTGCCAGCAGCCAAGATATAGCGGGAGGGCCACTAGATACGCAGTATTTT
-	TRBD1	13	TRBJ1-1	TRBV4-1	CASSPGTGVGAFF	TGCGCCAGCAGCCCCGGGACAGGGGTCGGAGCTTTCTTT
-	-	11	TRBJ1-2	TRBV28	CASSSRLGYTF	TGTGCCAGCAGTTCCAGGCTTGGCTACACCTTC
-	-	13	TRBJ2-7	TRBV5-1	CASSLGQGNEQYF	TGCGCCAGCAGCTTGGGCCAGGGGAACGAGCAGTACTTC
few	-	14	TRBJ2-5	TRBV5-5	CASSLAGWLETQYF	TGTGCCAGCAGCTTGGCAGGGTGGTTAGAGACCCAGTACTTC
-	TRBD2	14	TRBJ2-1	TRBV29-1	CSGMTSGSGGEQFF	TGCAGCGGTATGACTAGCGGGTCGGGAGGGGAGCAGTTCTTC
-	-	15	TRBJ1-3	TRBV3-1/TRBV3-2	CASRVGTSSGNTIYF	TGTGCCAGCAGGGTTGGGACATCCTCTGGAAACACCATATATTTT
-	-	15	TRBJ2-5	TRBV4-1	CASSQEVVRGETQYF	TGCGCCAGCAGCCAAGAGGTTGTCAGGGGAGAGACCCAGTACTTC
-	-	13	TRBJ2-1	TRBV5-1	CASSFGGSDEQFF	TGCGCCAGCAGCTTTGGGGGGAGCGATGAGCAGTTCTTC
few	TRBD1	16	TRBJ2-7	TRBV30	CAWSGIGDRGSYEQYF	TGTGCCTGGAGTGGGATAGGGGACAGGGGTTCCTACGAGCAGTACTTC